The sample holds many counts of the clone carrying this TCR beta chain. This sample was taken from a study of T-cell reconstitution after alpha-beta-depleted transplantation in children. The CDR3 is made up of 14 amino acids. Trimming removed 4 bases from V and 6 bases from J, with 16 bases in between. The germline V gene encodes CDR1 MDHEN and CDR2 SYDVKM. A library of TCRbeta sequences, prepared with unique molecular identifiers, was generated. One entry per CDR3 protein results from TCRdb running MiXCR on the PCR reads. The table has 200,000 to 300,000 distinct CDR3 sequences, about 11% seen once. This chain links TRBV28 with TRBJ2-7; D might be TRBD2 (7 bases). Sequenced here: PBMCs from the stem cell graft donor, sampled from the stem cell graft. This clonotype originated in a human donor who donated a stem cell graft to a child with acute lymphoblastic leukemia. CDR3 in DNA: TGTGCCAGCAGTTGGCGAGGGGGGGCCCCCGAGCAGTACTTC. Protein product: CASSWRGGAPEQYF.